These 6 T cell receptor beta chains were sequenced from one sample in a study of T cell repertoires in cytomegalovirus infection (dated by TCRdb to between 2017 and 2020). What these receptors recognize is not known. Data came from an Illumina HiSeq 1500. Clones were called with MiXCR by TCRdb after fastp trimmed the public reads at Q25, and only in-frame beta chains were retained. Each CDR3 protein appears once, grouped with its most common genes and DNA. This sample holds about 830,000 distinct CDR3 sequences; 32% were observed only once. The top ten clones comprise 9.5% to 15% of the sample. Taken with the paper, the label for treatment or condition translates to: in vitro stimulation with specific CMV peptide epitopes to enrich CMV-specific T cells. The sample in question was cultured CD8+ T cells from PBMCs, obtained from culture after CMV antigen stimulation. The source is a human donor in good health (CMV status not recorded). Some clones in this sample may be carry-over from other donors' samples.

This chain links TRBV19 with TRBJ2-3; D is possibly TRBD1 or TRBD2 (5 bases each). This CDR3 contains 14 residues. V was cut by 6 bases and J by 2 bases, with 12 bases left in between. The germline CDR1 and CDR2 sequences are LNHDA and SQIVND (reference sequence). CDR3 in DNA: TGTGCCAGTAGCTCGGGACGGACCACAGATACGCAGTATTTT. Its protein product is CASSSGRTTDTQYF.

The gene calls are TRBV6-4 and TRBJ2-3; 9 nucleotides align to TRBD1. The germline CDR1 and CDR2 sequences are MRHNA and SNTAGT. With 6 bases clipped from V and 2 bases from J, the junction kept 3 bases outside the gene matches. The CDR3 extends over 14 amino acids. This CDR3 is CASRGQGDTDTQYF. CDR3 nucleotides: TGTGCCAGCAGGGGACAGGGCGACACAGATACGCAGTATTTT.

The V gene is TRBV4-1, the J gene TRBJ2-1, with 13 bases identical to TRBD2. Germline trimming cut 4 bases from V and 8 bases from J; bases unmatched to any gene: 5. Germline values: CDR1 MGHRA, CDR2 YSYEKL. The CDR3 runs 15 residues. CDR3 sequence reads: CASSPGTSGVDEQFF. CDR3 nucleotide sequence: TGCGCCAGCAGCCCAGGGACTAGCGGGGTAGATGAGCAGTTCTTC.

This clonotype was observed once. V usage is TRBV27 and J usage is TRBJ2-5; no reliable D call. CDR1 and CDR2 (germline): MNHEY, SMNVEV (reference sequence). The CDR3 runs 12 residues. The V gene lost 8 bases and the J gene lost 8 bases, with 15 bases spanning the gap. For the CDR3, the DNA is TGTGCCAGCCCCACCCTACCGACAACCCAGTACTTC. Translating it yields CASPTLPTTQYF.

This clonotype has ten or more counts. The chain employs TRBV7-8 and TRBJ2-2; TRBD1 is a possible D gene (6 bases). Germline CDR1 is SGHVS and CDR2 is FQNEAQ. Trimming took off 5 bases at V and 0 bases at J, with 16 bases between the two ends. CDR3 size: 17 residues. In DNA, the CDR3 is TGTGCCAGCAGCCTGGATTTCAGGACAGCGAACACCGGGGAGCTGTTTTTT. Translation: CASSLDFRTANTGELFF.

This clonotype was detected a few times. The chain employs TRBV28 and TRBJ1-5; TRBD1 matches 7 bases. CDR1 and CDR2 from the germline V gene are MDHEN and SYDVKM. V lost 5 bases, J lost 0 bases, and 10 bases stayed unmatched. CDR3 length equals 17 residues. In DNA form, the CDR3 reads TGTGCCAGCAGTCCGGAGGGACAGATTTCTAGCAATCAGCCCCAGCATTTT. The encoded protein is CASSPEGQISSNQPQHF. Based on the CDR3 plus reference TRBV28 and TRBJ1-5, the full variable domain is DVKVTQSSRYLVKRTGEKVFLECVQDMDHENMFWYRQDPGLGLRLIYFSYDVKMKEKGDIPEGYSVSREKKERFSLILESASTNQTSMYLCASSPEGQISSNQPQHFGDGTRLSIL.